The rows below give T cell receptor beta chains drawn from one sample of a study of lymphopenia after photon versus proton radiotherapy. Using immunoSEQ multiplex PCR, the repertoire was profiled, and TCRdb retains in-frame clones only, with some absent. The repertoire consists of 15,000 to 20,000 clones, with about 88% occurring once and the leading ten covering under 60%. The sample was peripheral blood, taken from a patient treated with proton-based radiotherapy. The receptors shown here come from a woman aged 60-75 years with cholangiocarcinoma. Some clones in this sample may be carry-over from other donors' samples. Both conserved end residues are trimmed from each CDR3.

CDR3aa: SVRTGPSGANVLT
v_gene: TRBV29-1
j_gene: TRBJ2-6

CDR3aa: ASSLLARNEQF
v_gene: TRBV5-5
j_gene: TRBJ2-1

CDR3aa: ASGNRVGVQETQY
v_gene: TRBV27
j_gene: TRBJ2-5

CDR3aa: ASSIRLGLAEKLF
v_gene: TRBV19
j_gene: TRBJ1-4

CDR3aa: ASSISRGKETQY
v_gene: TRBV19
j_gene: TRBJ2-5

CDR3aa: ASSPGVQETQY
v_gene: TRBV18
j_gene: TRBJ2-5

CDR3aa: ASSESFDEQY
v_gene: TRBV6-5
j_gene: TRBJ2-7

CDR3aa: ASSTTSGESYNEQF
v_gene: TRBV2
j_gene: TRBJ2-1

CDR3aa: ASSFDPNSPLH
v_gene: TRBV7-3
j_gene: TRBJ1-6

CDR3aa: SVELLYGYT
v_gene: TRBV29-1
j_gene: TRBJ1-2

CDR3aa: ASMRGAGYDYT
v_gene: TRBV27
j_gene: TRBJ1-2

CDR3aa: ASSVNRADEQY
v_gene: TRBV2
j_gene: TRBJ2-7

CDR3aa: ASSISGSKYEQY
v_gene: TRBV19
j_gene: TRBJ2-7

CDR3aa: ASSLGQSSYEQY
v_gene: TRBV7-9
j_gene: -

CDR3aa: ASSPAGGRETYNEQF
v_gene: TRBV18
j_gene: TRBJ2-1

CDR3aa: ASTLPSQETQY
v_gene: TRBV5-5
j_gene: TRBJ2-5

CDR3aa: SVRDSYNQPQH
v_gene: TRBV29-1
j_gene: TRBJ1-5

CDR3aa: ASSPDSNQPQH
v_gene: TRBV18
j_gene: TRBJ1-5

CDR3aa: ASSLGERGGLDTQY
v_gene: TRBV7-8
j_gene: TRBJ2-3

CDR3aa: ASHQQYRVGYEQY
v_gene: TRBV23-1
j_gene: TRBJ2-7

CDR3aa: ASSAHSDATNEKLF
v_gene: TRBV9
j_gene: TRBJ1-4

CDR3aa: ASSFWRGGTGELF
v_gene: TRBV27
j_gene: TRBJ2-2

CDR3aa: ASSDAQPQH
v_gene: TRBV6-4
j_gene: TRBJ1-5

CDR3aa: AISNGLLESLDTEAF
v_gene: TRBV10-3
j_gene: TRBJ1-1

CDR3aa: ASSPHGSPLH
v_gene: TRBV27
j_gene: TRBJ1-6

CDR3aa: ATRTGWNYGYT
v_gene: TRBV6-5
j_gene: TRBJ1-2

CDR3aa: ASSPTWDYGYT
v_gene: TRBV7-2
j_gene: TRBJ1-2

CDR3aa: ASSRPGQGVYEQY
v_gene: TRBV6-6
j_gene: TRBJ2-7

CDR3aa: SVDHQYEQY
v_gene: TRBV29-1
j_gene: TRBJ2-7

CDR3aa: ASSLESGEKLF
v_gene: TRBV7-9
j_gene: TRBJ1-4

CDR3aa: ATSRDGPEAF
v_gene: TRBV15
j_gene: TRBJ1-1

CDR3aa: ASSQVPLGANEQF
v_gene: TRBV4-3
j_gene: TRBJ2-1

CDR3aa: ASSVGDRQPQH
v_gene: TRBV9
j_gene: TRBJ1-5

CDR3aa: ASSLRDTNYGYT
v_gene: TRBV5-4
j_gene: TRBJ1-2

CDR3aa: ASSPQPGGLGTDTQY
v_gene: TRBV4-2
j_gene: TRBJ2-3

CDR3aa: AISDQLQETQY
v_gene: TRBV10-3
j_gene: TRBJ2-5